The T cell receptor (beta chain) under discussion was sequenced for a study of control samples from healthy donors and cancer patients. TCRdb's table, derived via immunoSEQ multiplex PCR, lists solely in-frame clones and lacks some. The table has tens of thousands of clones, 85% to 90% seen once. CDR1 is MRHNA, CDR2 SNTAGT, per germline. The J segment lost 7 bases and the V segment lost 5 bases, leaving 11 bases of the junction unmatched. The CDR3 spans 15 residues. The sample comprised blood. The clonotype comes from a woman aged 60-75 years in good health. V gene TRBV6-4 combines with J gene TRBJ2-1, with 7 positions matching TRBD2. The CDR3: CASSHSGGSSNEQFF. CDR3 nucleotides: TGTGCCAGCAGTCATTCAGGCGGGAGTTCAAATGAGCAGTTCTTC.